The clone carrying this TCR beta chain was picked up a small number of times. Its antigen remains unknown. These data belong to a study of response to subunit inactivated influenza vaccine. General study results and limits: Each seasonal influenza vaccination recruits few new T cells, the authors suggested.

TCRdb reanalysed the RT-PCR reads using MiXCR and keeps one entry per CDR3 protein. Of about 800,000 distinct CDR3 sequences in the sample, around 21% were seen once. Per germline, CDR1 DFQATT and CDR2 SNEGSKA (reference sequence). Trimming removed 4 bases from V and 5 bases from J, with 15 bases in between. This CDR3 is built from 14 residues. The V and J genes are TRBV20-1 and TRBJ2-4; TRBD1 might be the D (6 bases). The material sequenced was PBMCs from blood, taken 4 to 6 days after vaccination. The receptor was derived from a man aged 50-59 years who received an inactivated influenza vaccine. Here the CDR3 DNA reads TGCAGTGCTAACAGGGCCCGCAGCGAAAACATTCAGTACTTC. This encodes CSANRARSENIQYF.